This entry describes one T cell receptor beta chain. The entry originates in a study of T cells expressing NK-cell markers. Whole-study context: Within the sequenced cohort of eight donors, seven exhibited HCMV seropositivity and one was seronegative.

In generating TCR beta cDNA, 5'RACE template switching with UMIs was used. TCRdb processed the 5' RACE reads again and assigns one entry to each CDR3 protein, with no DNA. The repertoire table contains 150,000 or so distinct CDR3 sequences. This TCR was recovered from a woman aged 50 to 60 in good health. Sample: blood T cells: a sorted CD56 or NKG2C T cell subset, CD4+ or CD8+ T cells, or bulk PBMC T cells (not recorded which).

The CDR3 is CASNNRDTGELFF. The chain links TRBV6-1 to TRBJ2-2; with no DNA, the TCRdb D assignment of TRBD1 cannot be verified. The germline CDR1 and CDR2 sequences are MNHNS and SASEGT. The CDR3 spans 13 residues.